A selection of T cell receptor beta chains follows, all from one sample in a study of CD8 T cells in ankylosing spondylitis. TCRdb passed the 5' RACE reads through MiXCR, listing each CDR3 protein once. There are around 35,000 distinct CDR3 sequences in the sample; 11% occur only once, and 20% lies in the top ten. Sequenced input: synovial fluid, either unsorted or a sorted T cell fraction (not recorded which). The receptor set was obtained from a male donor with ankylosing spondylitis. CDR3s include the opening cysteine and the closing phenylalanine or tryptophan. Fields, in order: clone size, J gene, V gene, D gene, CDR3 protein, CDR3 DNA. The D gene is left open where the match is weak. Some rows have no size entry. The others give once, few or many, or a class for an expanded clone.

few	TRBJ2-2	TRBV15	TRBD2	CATSPGLAGRAGELFF	TGTGCCACCAGCCCGGGACTAGCGGGGAGGGCCGGGGAGCTGTTTTTT
few	TRBJ2-3	TRBV3-1	TRBD2	CASSQEELAGITNTQYF	TGTGCCAGCAGCCAAGAGGAACTAGCGGGAATCACCAATACGCAGTATTTT
few	TRBJ2-1	TRBV9	.	CASSVVDLADNEQFF	TGTGCCAGCAGCGTAGTAGATCTAGCCGACAATGAGCAGTTCTTC
few	TRBJ2-7	TRBV18	TRBD1	CASSPQGRLSYEQYF	TGTGCCAGCTCCCCACAGGGGCGTCTGTCCTACGAGCAGTACTTC
.	TRBJ2-7	TRBV7-2	.	CASSLQLEQYF	TGTGCCAGCAGCTTGCAGTTAGAGCAGTACTTC
many	TRBJ2-1	TRBV21-1	.	CASSKGCGPRFF	TGTGCCAGCAGCAAAGGGTGCGGGCCTCGCTTCTTC
many	TRBJ2-7	TRBV12-3/TRBV12-4	.	CASSLIGEQYF	TGTGCCAGCAGTTTAATTGGGGAGCAGTACTTC
few	TRBJ1-6	TRBV28	.	CASSLFEGERSYNSPLHF	TGTGCCAGCAGTTTATTTGAGGGGGAGAGGTCCTATAATTCACCCCTCCACTTT
many	TRBJ2-1	TRBV28	.	CASLDHPLAIYEQFF	TGTGCCAGCCTCGACCATCCTCTAGCAATCTATGAGCAGTTCTTC
large	TRBJ2-1	TRBV20-1	.	CRGGQERYNEQFF	TGCAGGGGGGGGCAGGAACGCTACAATGAGCAGTTCTTC
.	TRBJ1-2	TRBV11-2	TRBD1	CASSFGTGSSGYGYTF	TGTGCCAGCAGCTTCGGGACAGGGTCCTCCGGGTATGGCTACACCTTC
.	TRBJ1-6	TRBV20-1	TRBD1	CSATNPSTGGLNSPLHF	TGCAGTGCTACCAACCCCTCGACAGGGGGCCTAAATTCACCCCTCCACTTT
few	TRBJ2-7	TRBV14	TRBD1	CASSFNRDSEQYF	TGTGCCAGCAGCTTTAACAGGGACAGCGAGCAGTACTTC
.	TRBJ1-4	TRBV6-1	TRBD1	CASSPPVDRGAEKLFF	TGTGCCAGCAGTCCACCAGTCGACAGGGGTGCTGAAAAACTGTTTTTT
few	TRBJ2-3	TRBV5-6	TRBD1	CASTFPSGQGADTQYF	TGTGCCAGCACCTTCCCGTCCGGACAGGGGGCAGATACGCAGTATTTT
few	TRBJ2-7	TRBV11-2	.	CASSQSTGTYEQYF	TGTGCCAGCAGCCAGAGTACAGGGACCTACGAGCAGTACTTC
many	TRBJ1-1	TRBV12-3/TRBV12-4	.	CASSFPNTEAFF	TGTGCCAGCAGTTTCCCGAACACTGAAGCTTTCTTT
many	TRBJ2-1	TRBV7-3	.	CASSEQGFNEQFF	TGTGCCAGCAGCGAACAGGGTTTCAATGAGCAGTTCTTC
many	TRBJ2-1	TRBV25-1	.	CASSAVSNEQFF	TGTGCCAGCAGTGCGGTAAGCAATGAGCAGTTCTTC
.	TRBJ2-7	TRBV7-6	.	CASSLAPGYEQYF	TGTGCCAGCAGCTTAGCGCCTGGCTACGAGCAGTACTTC
.	TRBJ2-3	TRBV27	TRBD2	CASSPSGITDTQYF	TGTGCCAGCAGCCCTAGCGGAATCACAGATACGCAGTATTTT
few	TRBJ2-5	TRBV6-6	.	CASSSVTEETQYF	TGTGCCAGCAGTTCGGTCACAGAGGAGACCCAGTACTTC
large	TRBJ1-1	TRBV5-1	.	CASSDGSSTEAFF	TGCGCCAGCAGCGACGGGTCCAGCACTGAAGCTTTCTTT
many	TRBJ2-5	TRBV2	.	CASSESRNQETQYF	TGTGCCAGCAGTGAATCTAGAAACCAAGAGACCCAGTACTTC
many	TRBJ2-1	TRBV7-2	.	CASSFGWEQFF	TGTGCCAGCAGCTTTGGGTGGGAGCAGTTCTTC
many	TRBJ1-4	TRBV29-1	.	CSVENNEKLFF	TGCAGCGTTGAGAATAATGAAAAACTGTTTTTT
few	TRBJ2-2	TRBV28	TRBD2	CASSVYPLAGTGELFF	TGTGCCAGCAGTGTCTATCCCTTAGCGGGCACCGGGGAGCTGTTTTTT
few	TRBJ2-5	TRBV12-3/TRBV12-4	TRBD2	CTFCRPGLAGGPSATQYF	TGTACCTTCTGTCGCCCGGGACTAGCGGGAGGGCCCTCCGCGACCCAGTACTTC
.	TRBJ2-7	TRBV6-2/TRBV6-3	TRBD2	CASRTTSGQVASYEQYF	TGTGCCAGCAGGACCACTAGCGGACAAGTGGCATCCTACGAGCAGTACTTC
few	TRBJ1-6	TRBV2	.	CASNLLISSYNSPLHF	TGTGCCAGCAATCTGCTCATCAGCTCCTATAATTCACCCCTCCACTTT
few	TRBJ2-7	TRBV18	.	CASSTYRTSYEQYF	TGTGCCAGCTCAACCTACCGGACCTCCTACGAGCAGTACTTC
.	TRBJ1-1	TRBV19	.	CASSKGLTEAFF	TGTGCCAGTAGTAAGGGGTTGACTGAAGCTTTCTTT
.	TRBJ2-7	TRBV20-1	.	CSVKDSYEQYF	TGCAGTGTAAAAGACTCCTACGAGCAGTACTTC
few	TRBJ1-2	TRBV20-1	.	CSAPDRSNYGYTF	TGCAGTGCTCCAGATAGGAGTAACTATGGCTACACCTTC
many	TRBJ2-1	TRBV14	TRBD2	CASSPPGLAGDGEQFF	TGTGCCAGCAGCCCTCCGGGACTAGCGGGAGACGGTGAGCAGTTCTTC
many	TRBJ2-7	TRBV5-5	.	CASSLYRGPREQYF	TGTGCCAGCAGCTTGTATAGGGGCCCCCGCGAGCAGTACTTC
many	TRBJ2-5	TRBV5-6	.	CASSLGRETQYF	TGTGCCAGCAGCTTGGGAAGAGAGACCCAGTACTTC
few	TRBJ1-1	TRBV5-1	.	CASRPRGADTEAFF	TGCGCCAGCCGCCCACGGGGGGCTGACACTGAAGCTTTCTTT
.	TRBJ2-7	TRBV30	TRBD1	CAWSSGTGAYEQYF	TGTGCCTGGAGTTCCGGGACAGGGGCCTACGAGCAGTACTTC
many	TRBJ1-1	TRBV29-1	TRBD1	CSVSGGEVTEAFF	TGCAGCGTCTCAGGGGGCGAGGTCACTGAAGCTTTCTTT
few	TRBJ2-1	TRBV7-2	.	CASSLVPMLNAYNEQFF	TGTGCCAGCAGCTTAGTCCCGATGCTCAATGCCTACAATGAGCAGTTCTTC
.	TRBJ2-7	TRBV5-6	TRBD2	CASSLVELAGRDYEQYF	TGTGCCAGCAGCTTGGTGGAGTTAGCGGGGCGAGACTACGAGCAGTACTTC
.	TRBJ2-7	TRBV18	TRBD2	CASSPGTSDYEQYF	TGTGCCAGCTCACCCGGGACTAGCGACTACGAGCAGTACTTC
many	TRBJ1-1	TRBV29-1	TRBD1	CSVEVLDRGYTEAFF	TGCAGCGTTGAAGTCTTAGACAGGGGCTACACTGAAGCTTTCTTT
.	TRBJ2-7	TRBV7-9	.	CASSPSPGPHEQYF	TGTGCCAGCAGCCCTTCCCCCGGACCCCACGAGCAGTACTTC
.	TRBJ2-3	TRBV18	.	CASSPPVQGLTDTQYF	TGTGCCAGCTCACCACCGGTTCAGGGACTCACAGATACGCAGTATTTT
.	TRBJ2-7	TRBV2	.	CASSGDAYEQYF	TGTGCCAGCAGTGGGGACGCCTACGAGCAGTACTTC
.	TRBJ1-5	TRBV7-2	.	CASSPGGAGRFNQPQHF	TGTGCCAGCAGCCCCGGGGGGGCCGGGCGCTTCAATCAGCCCCAGCATTTT
few	TRBJ2-7	TRBV6-1	TRBD1	CASGTDTPYEQYF	TGTGCCAGCGGGACAGACACCCCCTACGAGCAGTACTTC
.	TRBJ2-5	TRBV9	.	CASSVGTADQETQYF	TGTGCCAGCAGCGTTGGGACGGCCGACCAAGAGACCCAGTACTTC
many	TRBJ1-1	TRBV12-3/TRBV12-4	.	CASSVSHSMNTEAFF	TGTGCCAGCAGTGTCTCGCACAGCATGAACACTGAAGCTTTCTTT
.	TRBJ2-7	TRBV5-1	.	CASSLAGREGPYEQYF	TGCGCCAGCAGCTTGGCCGGACGAGAAGGGCCTTACGAGCAGTACTTC
.	TRBJ2-2	TRBV3-1	TRBD2	CASSHGALADTGELFF	TGTGCCAGCAGCCATGGGGCACTAGCGGATACCGGGGAGCTGTTTTTT
many	TRBJ2-7	TRBV28	.	CASAVRVLSYEQYF	TGTGCCAGCGCTGTGCGGGTCCTCTCCTACGAGCAGTACTTC
few	TRBJ2-5	TRBV24-1	TRBD1	CATSDLRTGFQETQYF	TGTGCCACCAGTGATTTGCGGACAGGTTTCCAAGAGACCCAGTACTTC
few	TRBJ2-2	TRBV6-1	.	CASSDRDGSGELFF	TGTGCCAGCAGTGATAGGGACGGATCCGGGGAGCTGTTTTTT
many	TRBJ2-1	TRBV29-1	TRBD2	CSVEGLWDVSGRFYNEQFF	TGCAGCGTTGAAGGTCTTTGGGATGTTAGCGGGAGGTTCTACAATGAGCAGTTCTTC
.	TRBJ2-5	TRBV12-3/TRBV12-4	.	CASSPPAPNQETQYF	TGTGCCAGCAGTCCCCCCGCTCCCAACCAAGAGACCCAGTACTTC